These 19 T cell receptor beta chains were all obtained from the same sample, sequenced in a study of blood T cell repertoires in COVID-19. Profiled with immunoSEQ multiplex PCR; TCRdb holds only in-frame clones, not every one. Found here are approximately 100,000 clones, about nine tenths of them singletons; the top ten hold 0.85% to 1%. Sequencing was carried out using peripheral blood. Receptors originate from a man between 60 and 70 years old with acute or convalescent COVID-19.

The rearrangement uses TRBV5-8 and TRBJ2-4, with D perhaps matching TRBD1 (5 bases). In germline, CDR1 is SGHTS, CDR2 YDEGEE. The V end was cut by 4 bases, the J end by 8 bases, with 16 bases between. The CDR3 is 14 amino acids. In DNA, the CDR3 is TGTGCCAGCAGCCCTCAGCAGGGTAGTGACATTCAGTACTTC. Translated: CASSPQQGSDIQYF.

The chain couples TRBV6-1 to TRBJ2-7, with TRBD1 identical over 7 bases. There are 17 residues in the CDR3. Germline V gene data show CDR1 as MNHNS and CDR2 as SASEGT. V was clipped by 0 bases and J by 6 bases; unmatched bases: 14. The CDR3 DNA reads TGTGCCAGCAGTGAAGCAGGGGGCCTAGATTGGGGCCTCGAGCAGTACTTC. Its translation is CASSEAGGLDWGLEQYF.

The rearrangement uses TRBV4-1 and TRBJ2-5; the match to TRBD2 covers 11 bases. The CDR3 totals 15 residues. V lost 0 bases, J lost 7 bases, and 4 bases stayed unmatched. Germline V CDR1 and CDR2: MGHRA, YSYEKL. In DNA, the CDR3 is TGCGCCAGCAGCCAAGAGGGACTAGCGGTGGCGACCCAGTACTTC. It is translated as CASSQEGLAVATQYF.

The J gene is TRBJ1-6, the V gene TRBV30; weak D call: TRBD1 (6 bases). Germline V gene sequence: CDR1 GTSNPN, CDR2 SVGIG (reference sequence). This CDR3 comprises 12 residues. The V end was cut by 5 bases, the J end by 14 bases, with 16 bases between. The DNA of the CDR3 is TGTGCCTGGGACACAGGGAAGGTTTCCCTCCACTTT. Translation: CAWDTGKVSLHF. The variable domain in full, with the rest retrieved from reference TRBV30 and TRBJ1-6, is SQTIHQWPATLVQPVGSPLSLECTVEGTSNPNLYWYRQAAGRGLQLLFYSVGIGQISSEVPQNLSASRPQDRQFILSSKKLLLSDSGFYLCAWDTGKVSLHFGNGTRLTVT.

The CDR3 loop is CASSIEAGRSGNTIYF. In nucleotides, the CDR3 is TGTGCCAGTAGTATAGAGGCAGGCCGCTCTGGAAACACCATATATTTT. The J gene is TRBJ1-3, the V gene TRBV19; D is uncertain. Germline CDR1 and CDR2: LNHDA and SQIVND (reference sequence). The CDR3 contains 16 residues. The V end lost 0 bases, the J end lost 0 bases, and 9 bases lay between the germline ends.

The chain joins TRBV6-6 to TRBJ2-3; D gene unclear. This CDR3 contains 15 residues. The germline V gene encodes CDR1 MNHNY and CDR2 SVGAGI (reference sequence). V lost 2 bases, J lost 0 bases, and 9 bases lay in between. The CDR3 here is CASSYVGSSTDTQYF. CDR3 bases: TGTGCCAGCAGTTACGTCGGGTCTAGCACAGATACGCAGTATTTT.

V is TRBV6-1 and J is TRBJ2-4; 13 bases map to TRBD2. Germline V gene data show CDR1 as MNHNS and CDR2 as SASEGT. The CDR3 is made up of 16 amino acids. Trimming removed 4 bases from V and 7 bases from J; junction bases left unmatched: 7. The CDR3 coding sequence is TGTGCCAGCAGTGCGCCGGGACTAGCGGGGAGGAACATTCAGTACTTC. This sequence encodes CASSAPGLAGRNIQYF.

The chain has TRBV5-4 and TRBJ1-2; TRBD1 matches 8 bases. This CDR3 comprises 17 residues. The germline V gene has CDR1 SGHNT and CDR2 YYREEE (reference sequence). J was trimmed by 2 bases and V by 0 bases; bases with no gene match: 9. CDR3 bases: TGTGCCAGCAGCTTGGGGGGCAGGGGGCGATCGAACTATGGCTACACCTTC. Protein product: CASSLGGRGRSNYGYTF. Together with reference TRBV5-4 and TRBJ1-2, the CDR3 gives the full variable domain: ETGVTQSPTHLIKTRGQQVTLRCSSQSGHNTVSWYQQALGQGPQFIFQYYREEENGRGNFPPRFSGLQFPNYSSELNVNALELDDSALYLCASSLGGRGRSNYGYTFGSGTRLTVV.

This clone was detected once. The chain uses TRBV10-3 and TRBJ2-1; 9 bases fit TRBD2. In germline, CDR1 is ENHRY, CDR2 SYGVKD. CDR3 length: 16 amino acids. V lost 10 bases to trimming and J lost 9 bases; unmatched junction nucleotides: 19. The CDR3 DNA reads TGTGCCACCCTTATGGGTCTAGCGGGAATCGGCGGTGAGCAGTTCTTC. Translating it yields CATLMGLAGIGGEQFF.

J is TRBJ2-1 and V is TRBV7-8, with 13 bases lining up with TRBD2. The CDR3 covers 19 residues. V shed 8 bases and J 4 bases; nucleotides not matched to a gene: 17. The germline CDR1 and CDR2 sequences are SGHVS and FQNEAQ. The CDR3 region has the DNA TGTGCCAGCTCCCTAAGGGTACCGGGACTAGCGGGATCATACAATGAGCAGTTCTTC. The encoded protein is CASSLRVPGLAGSYNEQFF. The entire variable domain, with the rest obtained from reference TRBV7-8 and TRBJ2-1, is as follows: GAGVSQSPRYKVAKRGQDVALRCDPISGHVSLFWYQQALGQGPEFLTYFQNEAQLDKSGLPSDRFFAERPEGSVSTLKIQRTQQEDSAVYLCASSLRVPGLAGSYNEQFFGPGTRLTVL.

In this sample, this clone turned up once. The chain combines TRBV15 with TRBJ1-3; D might be TRBD1 (5 bases). The V gene's germline CDR1 is LNHNV and CDR2 YYDKDF (reference sequence). The CDR3 spans 15 residues. Trimming left V 0 bases short and J 4 bases short, with 10 bases between. CDR3 DNA: TGTGCCACCAGCAGAGATGGAGGGACGGGAAACACCATATATTTT. Translated: CATSRDGGTGNTIYF.

The chain employs TRBV5-4 and TRBJ2-1; 8 nucleotides align to TRBD2. Germline trimming cut 0 bases from V and 8 bases from J; bases unmatched to any gene: 10. The germline V gene encodes CDR1 SGHNT and CDR2 YYREEE (reference sequence). The CDR3 runs 16 residues. This chain's CDR3 is CASSLDPAGVRHEQFF. CDR3 nucleotides: TGTGCCAGCAGCTTGGACCCAGCGGGAGTCAGGCATGAGCAGTTCTTC. The full variable domain, rest sourced from reference TRBV5-4 and TRBJ2-1, is ETGVTQSPTHLIKTRGQQVTLRCSSQSGHNTVSWYQQALGQGPQFIFQYYREEENGRGNFPPRFSGLQFPNYSSELNVNALELDDSALYLCASSLDPAGVRHEQFFGPGTRLTVL.

The V call is TRBV5-6, the J call TRBJ2-2; 13 nucleotides match TRBD2. V shed 1 base and J 9 bases; nucleotides not matched to a gene: 12. Germline V gene lookup returns CDR1 SGHDT and CDR2 YYEEEE. The CDR3 runs 18 residues. DNA of the CDR3: TGTGCCAGCAGCTTGATGTTTGGGACTAGCGGGACCCCGTGGGAGCTGTTTTTT. This encodes CASSLMFGTSGTPWELFF.

V is TRBV6-6 and J is TRBJ2-1, with 7 bases matching TRBD2. CDR3 length: 14 residues. Germline CDR1 and CDR2: MNHNY and SVGAGI (reference sequence). V was clipped by 6 bases and J by 9 bases; unmatched bases: 11. CDR3 amino acids: CASSPTSWGGEQFF. Written as DNA, the CDR3 is TGTGCCAGCAGCCCGACTAGCTGGGGGGGTGAGCAGTTCTTC.

The chain carries TRBV4-1 and TRBJ2-7; D is perhaps TRBD2 (5 bases). Between the trimmed V and J ends, which lost 1 base and 6 bases, there was a span of 13 bases. CDR1 is MGHRA and CDR2 is YSYEKL in the germline V gene. The CDR3 is 14 residues long. CDR3 DNA sequence: TGCGCCAGCAGCCAAGGAGGGAGTGGTGGCGAGCAGTACTTC. Translating gives CASSQGGSGGEQYF.

The gene calls are TRBV6-5 and TRBJ1-2; perhaps TRBD1 as D (5 bases). V lost 0 bases and J lost 8, with 10 bases in between. The germline gives CDR1 MNHEY, CDR2 SVGAGI. This CDR3 is 13 amino acids long. This CDR3 is CASSYSQGDGYTF. The CDR3 DNA follows: TGTGCCAGCAGTTACTCCCAGGGTGACGGCTACACCTTC.

This clone was counted a single time. In nucleotides, the CDR3 is TGTGCCAGCAGGGGGACACTGTACGAAGCTTTCTTT. The encoded protein is CASRGTLYEAFF. This chain links TRBV2 with TRBJ1-1; TRBD1 is a possible D gene (6 bases). The CDR3 is 12 amino acids. Germline lookup yields CDR1 SNHLY and CDR2 FYNNEI. V was cut by 6 bases and J by 8 bases, with 13 bases left in between.

The V and J genes are TRBV18 and TRBJ2-7; no firm D call. CDR1 is KGHSH, CDR2 LQKENI, per germline. The CDR3 extends over 16 amino acids. The V end lost 2 bases, the J end lost 0 bases, and 14 bases lay between the germline ends. CDR3 DNA sequence: TGTGCCAGCTCACCAATATTGTCTGACACCTCCTACGAGCAGTACTTC. Amino acid sequence: CASSPILSDTSYEQYF.

This clone was picked up a small number of times. This chain joins TRBV28 and TRBJ1-2; no clear D. Germline CDR1 and CDR2: MDHEN and SYDVKM. The CDR3 is made up of 10 amino acids. Trimming removed 6 bases from V and 7 bases from J, with 6 bases in between. CDR3 residues: CASSAVGYTF. The CDR3 DNA is TGTGCCAGCAGCGCGGTTGGCTACACCTTC.